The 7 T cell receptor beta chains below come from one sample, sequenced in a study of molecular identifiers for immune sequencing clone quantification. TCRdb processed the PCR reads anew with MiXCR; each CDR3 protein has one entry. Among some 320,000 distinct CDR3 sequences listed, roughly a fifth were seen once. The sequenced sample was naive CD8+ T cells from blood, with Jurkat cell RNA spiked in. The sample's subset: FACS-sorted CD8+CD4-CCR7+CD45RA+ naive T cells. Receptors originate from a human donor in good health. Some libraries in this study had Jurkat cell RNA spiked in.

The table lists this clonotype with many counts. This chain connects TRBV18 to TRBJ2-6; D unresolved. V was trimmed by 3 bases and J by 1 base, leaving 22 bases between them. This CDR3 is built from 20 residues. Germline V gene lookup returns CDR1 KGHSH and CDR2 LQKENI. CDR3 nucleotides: TGTGCCAGCTCACCTACTGACCTACCTTTCACTTCTTCTGGGGCCAACGTCCTGACTTTC. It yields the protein CASSPTDLPFTSSGANVLTF.

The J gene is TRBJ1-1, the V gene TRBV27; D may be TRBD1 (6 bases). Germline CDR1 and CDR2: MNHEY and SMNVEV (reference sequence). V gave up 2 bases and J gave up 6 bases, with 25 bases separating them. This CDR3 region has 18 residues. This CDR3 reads CASSLRDPFYGQPAEAFF. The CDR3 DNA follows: TGTGCCAGCAGTTTAAGGGACCCATTCTATGGACAGCCCGCTGAAGCTTTCTTT.

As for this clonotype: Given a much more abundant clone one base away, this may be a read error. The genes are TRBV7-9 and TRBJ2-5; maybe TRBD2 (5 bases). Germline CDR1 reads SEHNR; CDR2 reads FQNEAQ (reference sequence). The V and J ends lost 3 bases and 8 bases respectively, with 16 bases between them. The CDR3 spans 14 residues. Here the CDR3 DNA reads TGTGCCAGCAGCTTTTGGACTGGAGGAGAAACCCAGTACTTC. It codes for CASSFWTGGETQYF.

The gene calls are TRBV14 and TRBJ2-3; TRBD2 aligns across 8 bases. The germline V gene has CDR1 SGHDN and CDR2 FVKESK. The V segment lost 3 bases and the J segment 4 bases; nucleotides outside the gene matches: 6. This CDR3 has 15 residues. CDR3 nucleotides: TGTGCCAGCAGCCACGTCGGGAGGGCTCCAGATACGCAGTATTTT. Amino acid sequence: CASSHVGRAPDTQYF.

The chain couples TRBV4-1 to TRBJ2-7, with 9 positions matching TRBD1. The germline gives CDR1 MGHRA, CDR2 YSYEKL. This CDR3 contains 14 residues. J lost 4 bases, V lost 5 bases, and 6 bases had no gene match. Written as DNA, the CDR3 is TGCGCCAGCAGCTACCCGGGACAGGGTTACGAGCAGTACTTC. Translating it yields CASSYPGQGYEQYF.

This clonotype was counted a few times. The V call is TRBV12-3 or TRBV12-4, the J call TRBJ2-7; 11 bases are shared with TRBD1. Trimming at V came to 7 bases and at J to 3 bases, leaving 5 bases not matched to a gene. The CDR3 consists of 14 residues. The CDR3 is CASIPGQGDYEQYF. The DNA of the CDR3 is TGTGCCAGCATCCCGGGACAGGGGGACTACGAGCAGTACTTC.

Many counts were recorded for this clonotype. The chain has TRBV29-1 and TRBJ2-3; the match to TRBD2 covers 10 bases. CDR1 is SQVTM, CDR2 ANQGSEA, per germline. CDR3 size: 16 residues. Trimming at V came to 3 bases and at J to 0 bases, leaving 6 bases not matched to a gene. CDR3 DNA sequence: TGCAGCGTTGATAACCGACTAGCGGGTAGCACAGATACGCAGTATTTT. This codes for CSVDNRLAGSTDTQYF.